This paragraph covers one TCR beta chain sequence. No cognate antigen has been identified for it. Base qualities are not recorded, but no much larger clone differs from it by a single base. These data come from a study of cytotoxic CD8 clonotypes in ibrutinib-treated CLL (dated by TCRdb to the early 2020s). Regarding the study in general: In this cohort, some 16 patients were treatment-naive and 11 to 12 were relapsed/refractory, while roughly 17 had unmutated IGHV. Responses were partial in around 24 patients and complete in 2; after median approximately 67 months follow-up, some 14 stayed in remission and approximately twelve progressed. Response samples were taken after a median of approximately 12 months on treatment, ranging from 6 to 36 months. On average, each sample yielded 270,000 or so productive templates and around 100,000 productive rearrangements. Of the roughly 79 people in the trial, about 27 had longitudinal samples available. Cryopreserved peripheral blood mononuclear cells were obtained prior to treatment, at the time of response, and at either disease progression or sustained remission. Every sample from remission and from progressive disease was obtained while the patients were still on ibrutinib. Paper-wide results and their limitations: Sampling times were not matched between patients in sustained remission and patients whose disease was progressing, and lymph node repertoires were not examined. At ibrutinib response clonality went up, during sustained remission it held steady, and at progression it dropped back toward baseline. Public clonotypes were found to be uncommon and were observed to contract or remain stable during treatment; the increase in clonality was shown to reflect expansion of private clonotypes at ibrutinib response. At baseline, clonality was higher than in age-matched healthy donors and showed a strong correlation with circulating CD8+ T-cell counts.

Per the publication, the time point label means: 12 months on ibrutinib. For TCR beta library preparation, roughly 2.2 micrograms of genomic DNA were isolated from cryopreserved PBMCs. High-throughput TCR beta sequencing was performed on longitudinal blood samples from CLL patients receiving ibrutinib monotherapy. The patients took part in an open-label, single-center phase 2 trial of ibrutinib monotherapy. Each clonotype received, on average, 10x coverage in deep resolution sequencing performed on a MiSeq, where the target depth lay between 1 in 1 million and 1 in 200,000 T cells. The immunoSEQ hsTCRB Kit was used to generate TCR beta libraries. The study's own analysis went as follows. ImmunoSEQ Data Assistant and ImmunoSEQ Analyzer were used for data analysis, and V, D and J genes were assigned according to IMGT definitions. Clonality, which ranges from 0 to 1, was calculated as one minus the normalized Shannon entropy of productive rearrangement frequencies. Public clonotype analysis was restricted to overrepresented clonotypes comprising at least 0.05% of each patient's repertoire. Some 13 age-matched healthy donor repertoires from immuneACCESS served as clonality controls. TCRdb carries this immuneACCESS record with in-frame sequences only. Its versions omit some clonotypes, under half of them owing to an unresolved V gene in the studies checked, with the rest unexplained. V and J calls plus clone size are reproduced from that table; the DNA served to infer D and trimming. The sample table records roughly 16,000 clones; roughly 60% of these occur just once. The top ten clones comprise 20% to 30% of the sample.

The CDR3 numbers 14 residues from cysteine through phenylalanine. Of the read, only the CDR3 DNA is kept; its 42 bases are in frame from base 1. V is reduced by 0 bases and J by 7 bases, leaving a spacing of 13 bases between them. The germline V gene provides CDR1 LGHNA and CDR2 YNFKEQ. The sequences come from PBMCs, collected after 12 months of ibrutinib treatment. The TCR originated in a human donor with chronic lymphocytic leukemia. Recombination connected TRBV4-2 to TRBJ2-7; a confident D gene designation cannot be given. The DNA reads TGTGCCAGCAGCCAAGATCCACTCCTGGGGGAGCAGTACTTC. This yields the protein CASSQDPLLGEQYF.